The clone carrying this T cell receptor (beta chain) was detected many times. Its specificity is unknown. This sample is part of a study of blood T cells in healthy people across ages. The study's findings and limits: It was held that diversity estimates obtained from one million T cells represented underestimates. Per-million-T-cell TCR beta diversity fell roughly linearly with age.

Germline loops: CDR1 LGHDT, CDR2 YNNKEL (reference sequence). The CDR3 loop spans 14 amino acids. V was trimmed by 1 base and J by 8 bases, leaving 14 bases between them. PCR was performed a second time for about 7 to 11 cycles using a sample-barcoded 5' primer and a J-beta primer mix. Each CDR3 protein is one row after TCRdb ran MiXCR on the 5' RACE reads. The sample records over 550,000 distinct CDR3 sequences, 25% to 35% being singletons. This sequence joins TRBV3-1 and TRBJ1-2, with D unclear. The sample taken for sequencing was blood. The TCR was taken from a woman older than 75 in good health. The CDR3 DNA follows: TGTGCCAGCAGCCAAGCCGTAGGGTTTCGGGGCTACACCTTC. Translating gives CASSQAVGFRGYTF.